Shown below are 22 T cell receptor beta chains from a single sample sequenced in a study of T cell responses to AZD1222 COVID-19 vaccine. Some clones are missing from TCRdb's copy, which holds only in-frame ones; the method was immunoSEQ multiplex PCR. The sample lists about 150,000 clones, approximately 90% occurring once. Sample: peripheral blood, taken after recovery from COVID-19. The receptors derive from an adult who had recovered from COVID-19.

The rearrangement uses TRBV7-2 and TRBJ1-2, with 10 bases aligning to TRBD1. The V and J ends lost 1 base and 5 bases, in that order; junction bases with no gene match: 4. This CDR3 has 15 amino acids. Germline V gene data show CDR1 as SGHTA and CDR2 as FQGNSA. CDR3 sequence reads: CASSLGVDRGYGYTF. The CDR3 DNA follows: TGTGCCAGCAGCTTAGGAGTGGACAGGGGGTATGGCTACACCTTC.

The chain uses TRBV23-1 and TRBJ2-7; 8 bases fit TRBD2. TRBV23-1 is sorted into the ORF group, with uncertain function. With V trimmed by 8 bases and J by 10 bases, 10 bases remained unmatched. The CDR3 length is 12 residues. In DNA form, the CDR3 reads TGCGCCAGCGGCTTACTAGCGGAGGATCAGTACTTC. Translation gives CASGLLAEDQYF.

V gene TRBV7-2 combines with J gene TRBJ2-7, with 11 bases identical to TRBD1. Germline assignment: CDR1 SGHTA and CDR2 FQGNSA. V dropped 5 bases and J dropped 5; count of bases not matched to a gene: 14. The CDR3 runs 17 residues. DNA of the CDR3: TGTGCCAGCAGCCCTCGGACAGGGGGCGCAGTAGGCGACGAGCAGTACTTC. Amino acids: CASSPRTGGAVGDEQYF.

The chain joins TRBV5-1 to TRBJ1-2; possible D gene TRBD1, 5 bases. Trimming stripped 4 bases from V and 3 bases from J, with 16 bases between. The CDR3 consists of 15 residues. Germline CDR1 is SGHRS and CDR2 is YFSETQ. CDR3 sequence: CASSPVGGRDYGYTF. CDR3 DNA sequence: TGCGCCAGCAGCCCGGTTGGGGGTAGAGACTATGGCTACACCTTC.

The CDR3 region is CASGIGQGGADTQYF. The DNA for the CDR3 is TGTGCCAGCGGCATAGGACAGGGAGGCGCAGATACGCAGTATTTT. The rearrangement uses TRBV6-1 and TRBJ2-3, with 8 bases matching TRBD1. J was trimmed by 4 bases and V by 8 bases; bases with no gene match: 11. This CDR3 region has 15 residues. Germline assignment: CDR1 MNHNS and CDR2 SASEGT.

The chain is built from TRBV6-4 and TRBJ1-1; a weak D match, TRBD1 (6 bases). The CDR3 has 13 amino acids. Germline lookup yields CDR1 MRHNA and CDR2 SNTAGT. Trimming shortened V by 6 bases and J by 4 bases, and 12 bases separated the two germline ends. The CDR3 DNA is TGTGCCAGCAGGCGGGACACGAGCACTGAAGCTTTCTTT. Amino acid sequence: CASRRDTSTEAFF.

This clone has a single count. The CDR3 DNA reads as TGCGCCAGCAGCCAAGATCGAGGCGGGACACTCTCCTACGAGCAGTACTTC. Translating it yields CASSQDRGGTLSYEQYF. This rearrangement joins TRBV4-1 to TRBJ2-7; the D gene could be TRBD1 or TRBD2 (6 bases each). The CDR3 has 17 residues. Germline CDR1 is MGHRA and CDR2 is YSYEKL. V dropped 0 bases and J dropped 0 bases, with 15 bases sitting between them.

This clone appeared a few times. The chain combines TRBV5-1 with TRBJ2-2; the match to TRBD2 covers 8 bases. Germline-derived CDR1 and CDR2 are SGHRS and YFSETQ. The ends lost 4 bases at V and 1 base at J; junction bases unmatched: 6. This CDR3 is 16 amino acids long. CDR3 sequence reads: CASSVKGLGNTGELFF. CDR3 nucleotide sequence: TGCGCCAGCAGCGTGAAGGGACTAGGGAACACCGGGGAGCTGTTTTTT.

The J gene is TRBJ2-7, the V gene TRBV11-2; 10 nucleotides line up with TRBD2. This CDR3 comprises 17 residues. Losses at the gene ends were 1 base for V and 6 bases for J; bases not matched to a gene: 12. Looked up from germline, CDR1 is SGHAT and CDR2 is FQNNGV. In nucleotides, the CDR3 is TGTGCCAGCAGCTTAGCCTACGAGACTAGCGGGTTTCCCGAGCAGTACTTC. It codes for CASSLAYETSGFPEQYF.

J is TRBJ1-5 and V is TRBV9; no firm D call. Germline-derived CDR1 and CDR2 are SGDLS and YYNGEE. V lost 0 bases and J 3 bases, leaving 10 bases between the germline ends. The CDR3 runs 15 residues. The chain's CDR3 is CASSVEPGDNQPQHF. DNA for the CDR3: TGTGCCAGCAGCGTAGAGCCGGGCGACAATCAGCCCCAGCATTTT.

The genes are TRBV2 and TRBJ2-5; 8 bases line up with TRBD1. V lost 3 bases and J lost 3; bases outside the gene matches: 6. The CDR3 is 15 residues long. The germline gives CDR1 SNHLY, CDR2 FYNNEI. CDR3 DNA: TGTGCCAGCAGTGAGGACCAGGGGGCTGAAGAGACCCAGTACTTC. It is translated as CASSEDQGAEETQYF.

This chain joins TRBV2 and TRBJ2-5; D call uncertain. The germline V and J ends were trimmed by 2 bases and 4 bases, with 8 bases remaining between them. From germline, CDR1 is SNHLY and CDR2 FYNNEI. The CDR3 totals 13 residues. CDR3 sequence (DNA): TGTGCCAGCAGTGAAAGGATAGGAGAGACCCAGTACTTC. This translates into CASSERIGETQYF.

The J gene is TRBJ2-5, the V gene TRBV19; 8 bases line up with TRBD1. J gave up 5 bases and V 3 bases, and 2 bases lay outside the gene matches. CDR1 LNHDA and CDR2 SQIVND come from the germline V gene (reference sequence). CDR3 length: 13 residues. The CDR3 DNA follows: TGTGCCAGTAGTATCAACAGGGGGGAGACCCAGTACTTC. It is translated as CASSINRGETQYF.

The J gene is TRBJ1-5, the V gene TRBV14; D gene ambiguous. The CDR3 runs to 14 residues. The ends were cut back, 0 bases at V and 5 bases at J, with 8 bases in the middle. The germline V gene encodes CDR1 SGHDN and CDR2 FVKESK. The CDR3 spells CASSQDRRDQPQHF. Here the CDR3 DNA reads TGTGCCAGCAGCCAAGATCGTAGGGATCAGCCCCAGCATTTT.

The CDR3 DNA reads as TGTGCCAGCAGTTTCTGGGACAGATCCGTGTCTAACTATGGCTACACCTTC. Protein sequence: CASSFWDRSVSNYGYTF. This chain connects TRBV28 to TRBJ1-2, with TRBD1 identical over 7 bases. The CDR3 is 17 residues long. The trim removed 3 bases at V and 0 bases at J, leaving 10 bases unmatched. Looked up from germline, CDR1 is MDHEN and CDR2 is SYDVKM.

CDR3 amino acids: CASRRQENTEAFF. The CDR3, as DNA: TGTGCCAGCAGGAGACAGGAGAACACTGAAGCTTTCTTT. This chain links TRBV2 with TRBJ1-1; D possibly corresponds to TRBD1 (6 bases). V was cut by 6 bases and J by 1 base, with 9 bases left in between. Per germline, CDR1 SNHLY and CDR2 FYNNEI. CDR3 length equals 13 residues.

The rearrangement links TRBV19 to TRBJ2-5; perhaps TRBD1 as D (5 bases). V gave up 3 bases and J gave up 0 bases, with 11 bases separating them. CDR3 length equals 15 residues. CDR1 is LNHDA and CDR2 is SQIVND in the germline V gene (reference sequence). Written as DNA, the CDR3 is TGTGCCAGTAGTATGGGGCTCGGGTACCAAGAGACCCAGTACTTC. Translated: CASSMGLGYQETQYF.

V is TRBV5-1 and J is TRBJ1-1; D possibly corresponds to TRBD1 (5 bases). Germline loops: CDR1 SGHRS, CDR2 YFSETQ. The V gene lost 0 bases and the J gene lost 6 bases, with 12 bases spanning the gap. The CDR3 is 14 residues long. This CDR3 reads CASSLEGVESEAFF. The CDR3 DNA follows: TGCGCCAGCAGCTTGGAAGGGGTCGAGTCTGAAGCTTTCTTT.

This chain joins TRBV7-8 and TRBJ1-6; D not resolved. CDR1 is SGHVS, CDR2 FQNEAQ, per germline. The CDR3 length is 13 residues. V lost 5 bases and J lost 8, with 10 bases in between. The CDR3 loop is CASSGGGYSPLHF. The CDR3 DNA sequence: TGTGCCAGCAGCGGAGGAGGGTATTCACCCCTCCACTTT.

The CDR3 DNA follows: TGTGCCAGCAGCCGTTGGGGGAATGGGGAGCAGTACTTC. Translation: CASSRWGNGEQYF. This chain connects TRBV6-5 to TRBJ2-7; the D gene could be TRBD1 or TRBD2 (5 bases each). The CDR3 is 13 amino acids. Germline assignment: CDR1 MNHEY and CDR2 SVGAGI. V was pared by 6 bases and J by 7 bases, with 16 bases between.

The chain combines TRBV6-1 with TRBJ1-1; 8 bases map to TRBD1. J was trimmed by 4 bases and V by 3 bases; bases with no gene match: 4. Per germline, CDR1 MNHNS and CDR2 SASEGT. This CDR3 spans 14 amino acids. In DNA form, the CDR3 reads TGTGCCAGCAGTGACCAGGGGGCGGTCACTGAAGCTTTCTTT. It codes for CASSDQGAVTEAFF.

The J gene is TRBJ2-3, the V gene TRBV6-4; 7 bases map to TRBD2. This CDR3 contains 15 residues. With V trimmed by 3 bases and J by 4 bases, 7 bases remained unmatched. In germline, CDR1 is MRHNA, CDR2 SNTAGT. As DNA, the CDR3 is TGTGCCAGCAGTGAGGAGGGAGGGGTAGCAGATACGCAGTATTTT. This gives the protein CASSEEGGVADTQYF.